Below are 9 T cell receptor beta chains sequenced from a single sample in a study of cytomegalovirus exposure and HLA in healthy donors. 13 Jbeta primers and 60 Vbeta primers were used for the PCR. Repertoires were generated with immunoSEQ multiplex PCR, while TCRdb's copy carries only in-frame clones and drops some. The sample has more than 85,000 clones; 83% are singletons. Sequenced: PBMCs. These TCRs come from a man younger than 35 in good health and CMV-seronegative.

This sequence joins TRBV19 and TRBJ2-1; D uncertain. V lost 3 bases and J lost 6, with 12 bases in between. Germline V CDR1 and CDR2: LNHDA, SQIVND (reference sequence). CDR3 size: 14 residues. The CDR3 loop reads CASSISKTRNEQFF. The CDR3 region has the DNA TGTGCCAGTAGTATTAGCAAAACCCGCAATGAGCAGTTCTTC. The full variable domain, in which reference TRBV19 and TRBJ2-1 provide the parts outside the CDR3, is DGGITQSPKYLFRKEGQNVTLSCEQNLNHDAMYWYRQDPGQGLRLIYYSQIVNDFQKGDIAEGYSVSREKKESFPLTVTSAQKNPTAFYLCASSISKTRNEQFFGPGTRLTVL.

This chain uses TRBV15 with TRBJ2-7, with D possibly TRBD1 on 6 matching bases. V was pared by 3 bases and J by 8 bases, with 11 bases between. Germline lookup yields CDR1 LNHNV and CDR2 YYDKDF (reference sequence). CDR3 size: 12 residues. In DNA form, the CDR3 reads TGTGCCACCAGCAGGCCTCAGGGGCAGCAGTACTTC. It is translated as CATSRPQGQQYF. Complete variable domain (other parts from reference TRBV15 and TRBJ2-7): DAMVIQNPRYQVTQFGKPVTLSCSQTLNHNVMYWYQQKSSQAPKLLFHYYDKDFNNEADTPDNFQSRRPNTSFCFLDIRSPGLGDTAMYLCATSRPQGQQYFGPGTRLTVT.

The V and J genes are TRBV7-9 and TRBJ2-1; TRBD2 matches at 11 bases. Trimming took 4 bases from V and 0 from J; bases not matched to a gene: 2. Per the germline V gene, CDR1 is SEHNR and CDR2 is FQNEAQ (reference sequence). The CDR3 runs 16 residues. CDR3 bases: TGTGCCAGCAGCTCCGGACTAGCGGGCTCCTACAATGAGCAGTTCTTC. Protein: CASSSGLAGSYNEQFF.

This clone was counted once. DNA of the CDR3: TGTGCCAGCAGCCAAAGGGGTTTACACGAGCAGTACTTC. Translating it yields CASSQRGLHEQYF. The rearrangement links TRBV14 to TRBJ2-7, with D perhaps matching TRBD1 (5 bases). This CDR3 contains 13 residues. The V and J ends lost 2 bases and 5 bases respectively, with 10 bases between them. The V gene's germline CDR1 is SGHDN and CDR2 FVKESK.

With regard to this clone: The junction does not match germline at one end; this may be a read error. V is TRBV7-9 and J is TRBJ2-1; unclear D gene. Germline assignment: CDR1 SEHNR and CDR2 FQNEAQ (reference sequence). CDR3 size: 14 residues. Here the CDR3 reads CSSSSSLFGNEQFF. CDR3 coding DNA: TGTTCCAGCAGCTCCAGCCTCTTCGGGAATGAGCAGTTCTTC.

The chain employs TRBV10-3 and TRBJ2-3; D is perhaps TRBD2 (6 bases). Germline V lookup: CDR1 ENHRY, CDR2 SYGVKD. V shed 2 bases and J shed 3 bases, with 12 bases lying between them. The CDR3 totals 15 residues. The CDR3 reads CAISERERWTDTQYF. The CDR3 DNA follows: TGTGCCATCAGTGAGCGGGAGAGGTGGACAGATACGCAGTATTTT.

This rearrangement joins TRBV5-1 to TRBJ2-1; the D gene is possibly TRBD2 (6 bases). V was trimmed by 4 bases and J by 5 bases, leaving 13 bases between them. This CDR3 comprises 14 residues. Germline V gene sequence: CDR1 SGHRS, CDR2 YFSETQ. CDR3 loop: CASSGGDLNNEQFF. The CDR3 region has the DNA TGCGCCAGCAGCGGCGGGGACCTCAACAATGAGCAGTTCTTC.

This clone has only a few counts. The gene calls are TRBV18 and TRBJ2-1, with 11 bases lining up with TRBD2. J was trimmed by 8 bases and V by 0 bases; bases with no gene match: 18. This CDR3 region has 20 residues. Germline CDR1 is KGHSH and CDR2 is LQKENI. The CDR3: CASSPPSLGVLAGGQDEQFF. For the CDR3, the DNA is TGTGCCAGCTCACCACCTAGTTTAGGAGTTTTAGCGGGAGGGCAAGATGAGCAGTTCTTC. The full variable domain, with the rest looked up from reference TRBV18 and TRBJ2-1, is NAGVMQNPRHLVRRRGQEARLRCSPMKGHSHVYWYRQLPEEGLKFMVYLQKENIIDESGMPKERFSAEFPKEGPSILRIQQVVRGDSAAYFCASSPPSLGVLAGGQDEQFFGPGTRLTVL.

The chain is built from TRBV28 and TRBJ2-7; 13 bases agree with TRBD2. J was trimmed by 4 bases and V by 6 bases; bases with no gene match: 9. The CDR3 spans 16 residues. Germline V gives CDR1 MDHEN, CDR2 SYDVKM. CDR3 nucleotides: TGTGCCAGCAGCCCAGGGACTAGCGGGACGCGGTACGAGCAGTACTTC. This gives the protein CASSPGTSGTRYEQYF. Combining the CDR3 with reference TRBV28 and TRBJ2-7 gives the whole variable domain DVKVTQSSRYLVKRTGEKVFLECVQDMDHENMFWYRQDPGLGLRLIYFSYDVKMKEKGDIPEGYSVSREKKERFSLILESASTNQTSMYLCASSPGTSGTRYEQYFGPGTRLTVT.